A single sample is the source of the 17 T cell receptor beta chains below, sequenced in a study of T-cell memory formation after mild COVID-19 (dated by TCRdb to about 2021). Library prep was done by 5' RACE. TCRdb names Illumina NovaSeq 6000 as the instrument used. TCRdb took the public reads, trimmed them with fastp at Q25, ran MiXCR for clone calling and kept in-frame beta chains. Merged by CDR3 protein, the rows form single entries marked with the most common genes and DNA. In this sample the table shows 100,000 to 130,000 distinct CDR3 sequences, under 15% of which occur a single time. The ten largest clonotypes hold less than 40% of the sample. The sequencing input was PBMCs or a T cell subset sorted from them (not recorded which). The receptor set was obtained from a man between 18 and 35 years old who had mild COVID-19 (a few samples of this study predate the infection). The sample titles of this study are shuffled in the database, so cell type and time point are left out; the donor was told from shared clones.

This clonotype was observed a handful of times. This chain connects TRBV7-3 to TRBJ2-3; the D is unclear. Deletions cut 1 base from V and 1 base from J, with 6 bases between. The CDR3 loop spans 14 amino acids. The germline V gene has CDR1 SGHTA and CDR2 FQGTGA. CDR3 residues: CASSLNSRTDTQYF. In nucleotides, the CDR3 is TGTGCCAGCAGCTTAAACTCCCGCACAGATACGCAGTATTTT.

This clonotype was seen at least ten times. V usage is TRBV15 and J usage is TRBJ2-3; TRBD2 is a possible D gene (5 bases). CDR1 and CDR2 from the germline V gene are LNHNV and YYDKDF (reference sequence). The CDR3 sequence is 17 residues long. The ends were cut back, 0 bases at V and 0 bases at J, with 13 bases in the middle. CDR3 nucleotide sequence: TGTGCCACCAGCAGAGAGGACGGGGTGACGAGCACAGATACGCAGTATTTT. Translating it yields CATSREDGVTSTDTQYF.

The chain has TRBV5-1 and TRBJ2-7; tentatively, D is TRBD1 (6 bases). Trimming removed 0 bases from V and 7 bases from J, with 14 bases in between. The CDR3 extends over 14 amino acids. The germline CDR1 and CDR2 sequences are SGHRS and YFSETQ. CDR3 sequence reads: CASSLAGAQGEQYF. Here the CDR3 DNA reads TGCGCCAGCAGCTTGGCCGGCGCGCAGGGGGAGCAGTACTTC. Based on the CDR3 plus reference TRBV5-1 and TRBJ2-7, the full variable domain is KAGVTQTPRYLIKTRGQQVTLSCSPISGHRSVSWYQQTPGQGLQFLFEYFSETQRNKGNFPGRFSGRQFSNSRSEMNVSTLELGDSALYLCASSLAGAQGEQYFGPGTRLTVT.

Concerning this clonotype itself: A junction boundary mismatches the germline segment, possibly from a read error. The chain recombines TRBV5-1 with TRBJ1-1, with D maybe TRBD1 (5 bases). In germline, CDR1 is SGHRS, CDR2 YFSETQ. The CDR3 loop spans 15 amino acids. CDR3 nucleotide sequence: TGCGCCAGCAGCATGGGACGGGGACGGAACACTGGAGCTTTCTTT. Residues: CASSMGRGRNTGAFF.

This clonotype showed up just a few times. The genes are TRBV5-4 and TRBJ2-7; D may be TRBD2 (6 bases). CDR3 length: 16 residues. The germline CDR1 and CDR2 sequences are SGHNT and YYREEE (reference sequence). The V end was cut by 4 bases, the J end by 5 bases, with 22 bases between. The CDR3 reads CASSRRRDLKRNEQYV. CDR3 DNA: TGTGCCAGCAGCCGTCGGAGGGACCTCAAGCGCAACGAGCAGTACGTC.

This sequence joins TRBV9 and TRBJ2-7; perhaps TRBD2 as D (5 bases). This CDR3 region has 14 residues. Germline CDR1 and CDR2: SGDLS and YYNGEE. V was shortened by 4 bases and J by 4 bases, with 15 bases between the two germline ends. The CDR3 loop is CASSPSGEPYEQYV. For the CDR3, the DNA is TGTGCCAGCAGCCCTTCCGGGGAGCCTTACGAGCAGTACGTC.

This clonotype occurred a few times. The chain is built from TRBV7-9 and TRBJ1-2; D is undetermined. Germline-derived CDR1 and CDR2 are SEHNR and FQNEAQ (reference sequence). This CDR3 is 14 amino acids long. V was clipped by 5 bases and J by 6 bases, with 16 bases between them. The CDR3 DNA reads TGTGCCAGCAGCCCCCGGGTGTGGGTCGATGGCTACACCTTC. Its translation: CASSPRVWVDGYTF.

This chain links TRBV7-3 with TRBJ2-3, with D perhaps given as TRBD1 or TRBD2 (5 bases each). This CDR3 region has 24 residues. V dropped 1 base and J dropped 0 bases, with 35 bases sitting between them. Per the germline V gene, CDR1 is SGHTA and CDR2 is FQGTGA. In DNA, the CDR3 is TGTGCCAGCAGCTTAATTCTAGCCAGCCGTCGGGTAGGGGCTCACCGTTCGAGCACAGATACGCAGTATTTT. Translated: CASSLILASRRVGAHRSSTDTQYF. The variable domain in full, with the rest retrieved from reference TRBV7-3 and TRBJ2-3, is GAGVSQTPSNKVTEKGKYVELRCDPISGHTALYWYRQSLGQGPEFLIYFQGTGAADDSGLPNDRFFAVRPEGSVSTLKIQRTERGDSAVYLCASSLILASRRVGAHRSSTDTQYFGPGTRLTVL.

This clonotype appeared a few times. V and J are TRBV12-3 or TRBV12-4 and TRBJ2-5; a weak D match, TRBD1 (5 bases). V shed 3 bases and J shed 1 base, with 12 bases lying between them. This CDR3 is 15 amino acids long. The CDR3 here is CASSFLGARQETQYF. The CDR3 nucleotides read TGTGCCAGCAGTTTTCTAGGGGCCCGCCAAGAGACCCAGTACTTC.

This clonotype was recorded a few times. This sequence joins TRBV6-5 and TRBJ2-5; 7 bases agree with TRBD2. Germline trimming cut 0 bases from V and 4 bases from J; bases unmatched to any gene: 5. Germline CDR1 and CDR2: MNHEY and SVGAGI. The CDR3 consists of 15 residues. This CDR3 reads CASSYSGGSGETQYF. The CDR3, as DNA: TGTGCCAGCAGTTACTCGGGGGGGTCGGGAGAGACCCAGTACTTC.

The chain uses TRBV11-2 and TRBJ1-2, with D possibly being TRBD1 (5 bases). CDR1 SGHAT and CDR2 FQNNGV come from the germline V gene. This CDR3 comprises 11 residues. Trimming left V 8 bases short and J 6 bases short, with 10 bases between. The CDR3 DNA reads as TGTGCCAGCGCAGGGCAGAATGGCTACACCTTC. Protein product: CASAGQNGYTF.

The table lists this clonotype with a few counts. The chain recombines TRBV29-1 with TRBJ2-4; 7 nucleotides agree with TRBD1. J lost 5 bases, V lost 4 bases, and 2 bases had no gene match. Germline V gene lookup returns CDR1 SQVTM and CDR2 ANQGSEA. CDR3 length: 12 amino acids. CDR3 residues: CSVVTGENIQYF. The CDR3 DNA reads TGCAGCGTTGTAACAGGGGAAAACATTCAGTACTTC.

The chain is built from TRBV3-1 and TRBJ2-3, with TRBD1 as a possible D gene (6 bases). Trimming took off 0 bases at V and 2 bases at J, with 12 bases between the two ends. This CDR3 is 16 amino acids long. Germline CDR1 LGHDT, CDR2 YNNKEL (reference sequence). CDR3 in amino acids: CASSQDVSGATDTQYF. The DNA of the CDR3 is TGTGCCAGCAGCCAAGACGTGTCAGGGGCCACAGATACGCAGTATTTT.

The chain joins TRBV9 to TRBJ2-2; D gene unclear. Trimming stripped 3 bases from V and 1 base from J, with 16 bases between. Germline CDR1 is SGDLS and CDR2 is YYNGEE. This CDR3 contains 17 residues. The CDR3 DNA follows: TGTGCCAGCAGCGGAGGTCGAGGACCCCAGAACACCGGGGAGCTGTTTTTT. Residues: CASSGGRGPQNTGELFF.

This clonotype was picked up a small number of times. The V gene is TRBV6-6, the J gene TRBJ2-1; a possible D gene is TRBD2 (5 bases). CDR3 size: 17 residues. Trimming pared 0 bases from V and 3 bases from J, leaving 15 bases between. CDR1 is MNHNY, CDR2 SVGAGI, per germline (reference sequence). The CDR3 reads CASSYSTSGSGYNEQFF. CDR3 nucleotides: TGTGCCAGCAGTTACTCGACTTCGGGGTCCGGCTACAATGAGCAGTTCTTC.

Note on this clonotype: It is unclear where the CDR3 begins or ends on the DNA, so no DNA is shown, and the CDR3 is as TCRdb lists it. The chain is built from TRBV5-1 and TRBJ1-1; the D call of TRBD1 is as the table states it, not checked on the DNA. Germline V CDR1 and CDR2: SGHRS, YFSETQ. The CDR3 is 11 residues long, ends included. Here the CDR3 reads CASTSGRRAFF.

This clonotype was seen ten or more times. The chain has TRBV6-4 and TRBJ2-3; the D gene is possibly TRBD2 (7 bases). The germline V and J ends were trimmed by 2 bases and 0 bases, with 9 bases remaining between them. Per germline, CDR1 MRHNA and CDR2 SNTAGT. The CDR3 is made up of 15 amino acids. CDR3 DNA sequence: TGTGCCAGCAGTGACGGGGGGGCTAGCACAGATACGCAGTATTTT. Protein: CASSDGGASTDTQYF.